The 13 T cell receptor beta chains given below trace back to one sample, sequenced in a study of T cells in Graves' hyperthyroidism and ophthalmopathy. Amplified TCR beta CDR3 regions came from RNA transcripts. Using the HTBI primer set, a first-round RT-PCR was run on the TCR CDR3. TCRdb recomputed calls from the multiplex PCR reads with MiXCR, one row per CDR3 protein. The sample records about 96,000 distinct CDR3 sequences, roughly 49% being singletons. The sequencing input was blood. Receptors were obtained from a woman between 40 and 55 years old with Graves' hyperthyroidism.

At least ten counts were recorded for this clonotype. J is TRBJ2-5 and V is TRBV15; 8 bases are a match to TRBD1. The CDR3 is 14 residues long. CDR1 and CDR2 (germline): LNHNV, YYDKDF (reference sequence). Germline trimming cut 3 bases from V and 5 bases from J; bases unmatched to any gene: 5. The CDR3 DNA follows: TGTGCCACCAGCAGCGGACAGGGTGGGGAGACCCAGTACTTC. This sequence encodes CATSSGQGGETQYF.

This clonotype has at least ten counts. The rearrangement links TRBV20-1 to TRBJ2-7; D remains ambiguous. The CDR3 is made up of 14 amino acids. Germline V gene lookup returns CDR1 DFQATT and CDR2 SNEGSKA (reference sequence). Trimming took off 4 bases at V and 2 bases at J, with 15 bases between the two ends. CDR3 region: CSAIDSYRTYEQYF. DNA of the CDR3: TGCAGTGCTATAGACTCCTATAGGACCTACGAGCAGTACTTC.

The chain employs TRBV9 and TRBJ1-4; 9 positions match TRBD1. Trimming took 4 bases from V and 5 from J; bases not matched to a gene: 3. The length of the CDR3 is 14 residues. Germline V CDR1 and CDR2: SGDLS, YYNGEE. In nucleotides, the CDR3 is TGTGCCAGCAGCTATGGGACAGGGAATGAAAAACTGTTTTTT. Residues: CASSYGTGNEKLFF.

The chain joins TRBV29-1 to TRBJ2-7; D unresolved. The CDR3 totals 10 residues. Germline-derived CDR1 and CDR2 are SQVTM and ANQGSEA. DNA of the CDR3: TGCAGTTCCCGATCCTACGAGCAGTACTTC. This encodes CSSRSYEQYF.

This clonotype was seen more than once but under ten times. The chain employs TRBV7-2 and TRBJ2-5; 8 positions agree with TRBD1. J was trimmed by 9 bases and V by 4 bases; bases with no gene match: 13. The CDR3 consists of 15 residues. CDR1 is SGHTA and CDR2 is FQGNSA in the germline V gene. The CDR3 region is CASSSLRGPNQPQYF. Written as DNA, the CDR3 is TGTGCCAGCAGCTCCCTCAGGGGGCCGAATCAGCCCCAGTACTTC.

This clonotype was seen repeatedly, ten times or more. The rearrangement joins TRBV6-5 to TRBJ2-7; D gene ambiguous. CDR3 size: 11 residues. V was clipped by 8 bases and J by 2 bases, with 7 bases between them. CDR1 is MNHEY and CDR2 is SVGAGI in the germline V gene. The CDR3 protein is CASGRPYEQYF. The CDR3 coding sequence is TGTGCCAGCGGGCGGCCCTACGAGCAGTACTTC.

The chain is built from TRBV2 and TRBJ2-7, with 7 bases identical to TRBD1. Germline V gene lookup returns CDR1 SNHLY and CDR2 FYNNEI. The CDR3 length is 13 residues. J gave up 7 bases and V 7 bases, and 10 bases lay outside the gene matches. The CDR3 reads CASTLDREWEQYF. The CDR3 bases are TGTGCCAGCACCCTCGACAGGGAGTGGGAGCAGTACTTC.

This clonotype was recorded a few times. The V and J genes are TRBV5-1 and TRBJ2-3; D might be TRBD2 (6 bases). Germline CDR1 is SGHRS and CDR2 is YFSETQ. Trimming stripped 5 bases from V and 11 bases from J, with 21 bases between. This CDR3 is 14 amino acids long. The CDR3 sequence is CASSLERGNYEQYF. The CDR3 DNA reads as TGCGCCAGCAGTCTGGAACGGGGGAATTACGAGCAGTATTTT.

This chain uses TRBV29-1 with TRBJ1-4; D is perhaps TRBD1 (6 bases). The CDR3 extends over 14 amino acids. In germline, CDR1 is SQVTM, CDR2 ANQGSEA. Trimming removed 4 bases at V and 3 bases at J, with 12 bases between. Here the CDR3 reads CSVAQGLPNEKLFF. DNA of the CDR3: TGCAGCGTTGCCCAGGGGCTCCCTAATGAAAAACTGTTTTTT.

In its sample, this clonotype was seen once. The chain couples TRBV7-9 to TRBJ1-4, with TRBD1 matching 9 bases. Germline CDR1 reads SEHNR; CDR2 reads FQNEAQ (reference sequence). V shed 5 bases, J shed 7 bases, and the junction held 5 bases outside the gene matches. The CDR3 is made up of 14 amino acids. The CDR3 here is CASSVWTGAEKLFF. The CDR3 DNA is TGTGCCAGCAGCGTTTGGACAGGGGCTGAAAAACTGTTTTTT.

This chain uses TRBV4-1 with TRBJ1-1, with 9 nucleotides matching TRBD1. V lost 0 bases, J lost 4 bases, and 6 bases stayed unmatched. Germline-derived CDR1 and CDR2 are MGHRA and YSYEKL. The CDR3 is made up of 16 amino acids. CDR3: CASSQDSTGGFTEAFF. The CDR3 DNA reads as TGCGCCAGCAGCCAAGATAGTACAGGGGGCTTCACTGAAGCTTTCTTT.

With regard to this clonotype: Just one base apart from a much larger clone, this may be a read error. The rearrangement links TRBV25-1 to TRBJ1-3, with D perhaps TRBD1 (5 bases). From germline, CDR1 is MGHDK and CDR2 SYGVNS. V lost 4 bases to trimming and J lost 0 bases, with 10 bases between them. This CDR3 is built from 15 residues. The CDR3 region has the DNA TGTGCCAGCAGTGCCAGACAGCTCTCTGGAAACACCATATATTTT. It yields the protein CASSARQLSGNTIYF.

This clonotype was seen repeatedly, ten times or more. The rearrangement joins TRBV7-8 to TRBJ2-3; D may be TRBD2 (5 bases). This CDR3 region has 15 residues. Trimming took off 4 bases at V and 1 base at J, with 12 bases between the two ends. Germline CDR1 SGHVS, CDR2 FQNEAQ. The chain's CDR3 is CASSSRPRGTDTQYF. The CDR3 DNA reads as TGTGCCAGCAGCTCACGACCGAGGGGCACAGATACGCAGTATTTT.